Reported below is one TCR beta chain. Its antigen is as yet unknown. MiXCR was run by TCRdb on the 5' RACE reads, yielding one entry per CDR3 protein. The sample consists of just under 350,000 distinct CDR3 sequences, 10% to 15% of them appearing once. This CDR3 has 14 amino acids. The V gene end was trimmed by 5 bases and the J gene end by 0 bases; junction bases not matched to a gene: 0. Germline V gene data show CDR1 as MNHEY and CDR2 as SVGEGT. The data are from a study of T-cell memory formation after mild COVID-19. Overall study: Largely, TCR clusters stayed within a single donor.

Whole-study findings and limits: Clones that contracted from day 15 to 85 were balanced CD4/CD8, while later expanders leaned CD4+. Some clones that responded turned up in pre-infection memory, which suggests that cross-reactive memory joined in.

This chain uses TRBV6-2 or TRBV6-3 with TRBJ1-1, with 10 bases lining up with TRBD1. Sequenced input: PBMCs or a T cell subset sorted from them (not recorded which). The TCR originated in a man in his late teens or twenties who had mild COVID-19 (a few samples of this study predate the infection). Cell type and time point are not known. The CDR3: CASSGQGVNTEAFF. CDR3 DNA sequence: TGTGCCAGCAGTGGACAGGGGGTGAACACTGAAGCTTTCTTT.